This TCR beta chain is from a study of shared clonotypes between healthy human individuals. Findings and caveats of the study: All-four-donor shared clonotypes had higher generation probabilities than non-shared clonotypes did. Naive CD4 clonotype sharing across several donors was around 5%.

Original processing notes: ImmunoSEQ output held junction-only sequences without quality scores, so filtering differed. Data came from immunoSEQ multiplex PCR; TCRdb stores just in-frame clones and leaves some out. The V and J calls and clone size come from that table; D and trimming were worked out from the DNA. The data contain 1,400,000 or so clones, 98% to 99% of them singletons. In the case of this clone: Its cognate antigen is unknown.

The ends lost 2 bases at V and 0 bases at J; junction bases unmatched: 8. The germline V gene has CDR1 GTSNPN and CDR2 SVGIG (reference sequence). There are 18 residues in the CDR3. The genes are TRBV30 and TRBJ2-6; 9 nucleotides match TRBD1. The receptor was isolated from a man aged 25-45 years in good health. Input material: naive CD4+ T cells sorted from blood. Subset: CD45RA+ positively selected. CDR3: CAWSSWTGVISGANVLTF. As DNA, the CDR3 is TGTGCCTGGAGTTCGTGGACAGGGGTTATCTCTGGGGCCAACGTCCTGACTTTC.